The present T cell receptor beta chain was sequenced within a study of T cell repertoires in cytomegalovirus infection. TCRdb recomputed calls from the reads with MiXCR, one row per CDR3 protein. Here the sample spans roughly 700,000 distinct CDR3 sequences, 30% to 40% being singletons. A note on this clonotype: Its matching antigen is unknown.

CDR3 length: 16 amino acids. Trimming took off 1 base at V and 5 bases at J, with 17 bases between the two ends. Germline CDR1 is SGHTA and CDR2 is FQGNSA. The chain joins TRBV7-2 to TRBJ2-5; TRBD2 might be the D (6 bases). This specimen was cultured PBMCs, taken from culture after CMV antigen stimulation. The clonotype was recovered from a human donor in good health (CMV status not recorded). Some clones in this sample may be carry-over from other donors' samples. CDR3 region: CASSLDSSGGSETQYF. The CDR3 region has the DNA TGTGCCAGCAGCTTAGATTCGTCCGGGGGTAGCGAGACCCAGTACTTC. The whole variable domain, filled in from reference TRBV7-2 and TRBJ2-5, reads GAGVSQSPSNKVTEKGKDVELRCDPISGHTALYWYRQSLGQGLEFLIYFQGNSAPDKSGLPSDRFSAERTGGSVSTLTIQRTQQEDSAVYLCASSLDSSGGSETQYFGPGTRLLVL.